Below are 5 T cell receptor beta chains sequenced from a single sample in a study of CD8 T cells in ankylosing spondylitis. Their specific antigens are unknown. Each CDR3 protein gets one entry after TCRdb re-called the 5' RACE reads with MiXCR. The sample includes roughly 370,000 distinct CDR3 sequences, more than 20% of them seen just once. Study conclusions and caveats: Roughly eight highly homologous variants made up a TCR beta motif, and this motif appeared characteristic of ankylosing spondylitis blood.

Sequencing was done on a sample of blood, either unsorted or a sorted T cell fraction (not recorded which). Source of these receptors: a male donor with ankylosing spondylitis.

The chain combines TRBV20-1 with TRBJ1-1; the D gene is possibly TRBD1 (6 bases). The CDR3 consists of 13 residues. CDR1 and CDR2 from the germline V gene are DFQATT and SNEGSKA (reference sequence). Between the trimmed V and J ends, which lost 1 base and 11 bases, there was a span of 17 bases. CDR3: CSARGLGTQGAFF. CDR3 DNA: TGCAGTGCTAGAGGCCTGGGGACTCAGGGGGCTTTCTTT.

V gene TRBV15 combines with J gene TRBJ1-1, with D tentatively TRBD1 (6 bases). V gave up 2 bases and J gave up 5 bases, with 9 bases separating them. The CDR3 runs to 13 residues. Germline V gives CDR1 LNHNV, CDR2 YYDKDF (reference sequence). The CDR3 coding sequence is TGTGCCACCAGCAGAATCAGGGGTACTGAAGCTTTCTTT. It is translated as CATSRIRGTEAFF.

This clonotype occurred a few times. The chain links TRBV29-1 to TRBJ1-2; no definite D call. Trimming pared 0 bases from V and 8 bases from J, leaving 16 bases between. Germline V gene data show CDR1 as SQVTM and CDR2 as ANQGSEA. CDR3 length equals 14 residues. In DNA form, the CDR3 reads TGCAGCGTTGAAGACGCCCTCCGGACGGGCGGCTACACCTTC. Translated: CSVEDALRTGGYTF. Full variable domain (remainder filled in from reference TRBV29-1 and TRBJ1-2): SAVISQKPSRDICQRGTSLTIQCQVDSQVTMMFWYRQQPGQSLTLIATANQGSEATYESGFVIDKFPISRPNLTFSTLTVSNMSPEDSSIYLCSVEDALRTGGYTFGSGTRLTVV.

V is TRBV4-1 and J is TRBJ2-3; D not resolved. The germline V gene encodes CDR1 MGHRA and CDR2 YSYEKL. V lost 1 base and J lost 6, with 11 bases in between. The CDR3 totals 14 residues. CDR3: CASSQAHPRDTQYF. The CDR3 region has the DNA TGCGCCAGCAGCCAAGCACACCCCAGGGATACGCAGTATTTT.

V is TRBV20-1 and J is TRBJ2-7; the D is unclear. With 3 bases removed from V and 6 bases from J, the gap between germline ends came to 9 bases. CDR3 length equals 11 residues. Germline CDR1 DFQATT, CDR2 SNEGSKA (reference sequence). The CDR3 loop reads CSASGPGEQYF. The CDR3 bases are TGCAGTGCTAGTGGTCCCGGCGAGCAGTACTTC.